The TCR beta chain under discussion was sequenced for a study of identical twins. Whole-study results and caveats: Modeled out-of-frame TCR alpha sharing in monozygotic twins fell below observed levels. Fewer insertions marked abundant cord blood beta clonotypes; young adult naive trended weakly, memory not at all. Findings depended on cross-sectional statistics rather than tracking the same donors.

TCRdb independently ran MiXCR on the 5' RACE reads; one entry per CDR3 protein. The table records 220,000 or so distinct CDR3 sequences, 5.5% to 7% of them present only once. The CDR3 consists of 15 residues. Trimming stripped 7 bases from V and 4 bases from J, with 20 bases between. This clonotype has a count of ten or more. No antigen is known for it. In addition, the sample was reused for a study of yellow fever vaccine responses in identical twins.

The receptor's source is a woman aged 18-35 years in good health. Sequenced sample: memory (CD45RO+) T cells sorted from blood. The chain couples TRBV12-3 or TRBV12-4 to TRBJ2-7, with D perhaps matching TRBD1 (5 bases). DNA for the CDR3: TGTGCCAGCAACATCGCTGGGGCATCGTCGTACGAGCAGTACTTC. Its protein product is CASNIAGASSYEQYF.